Each of the 32 T cell receptor beta chains below was sequenced from the same sample in a study of blood T cell repertoires in COVID-19. Assay used: immunoSEQ multiplex PCR; TCRdb lists only in-frame clones, some missing. The sample lists about 110,000 clones, 69% occurring once. The sample consisted of peripheral blood. These TCRs come from a man of 80 years or more with acute or convalescent COVID-19.

A few counts support this clone. V gene TRBV7-9 combines with J gene TRBJ2-3; TRBD1 agrees at 9 bases. CDR1 SEHNR and CDR2 FQNEAQ come from the germline V gene (reference sequence). V shed 3 bases, J shed 5 bases, and the junction held 6 bases outside the gene matches. This CDR3 has 15 residues. Here the CDR3 reads CASSLNRGLGDTQYF. In DNA, the CDR3 is TGTGCCAGCAGCTTGAACAGGGGGCTAGGAGATACGCAGTATTTT. Drawing the rest from reference TRBV7-9 and TRBJ2-3, the complete variable domain is DTGVSQNPRHKITKRGQNVTFRCDPISEHNRLYWYRQTLGQGPEFLTYFQNEAQLEKSRLLSDRFSAERPKGSFSTLEIQRTEQGDSAMYLCASSLNRGLGDTQYFGPGTRLTVL.

The chain combines TRBV2 with TRBJ1-2; no clear D gene. CDR1 and CDR2 (germline): SNHLY, FYNNEI. V lost 7 bases to trimming and J lost 4 bases, with 19 bases between them. CDR3 length equals 15 residues. The CDR3 nucleotides read TGTGCCAGCACCCCGGGGTCCTCAGGCGGCTATGGCTACACCTTC. This translates into CASTPGSSGGYGYTF. Supplemented by reference TRBV2 and TRBJ1-2, the full variable domain reads EPEVTQTPSHQVTQMGQEVILRCVPISNHLYFYWYRQILGQKVEFLVSFYNNEISEKSEIFDDQFSVERPDGSNFTLKIRSTKLEDSAMYFCASTPGSSGGYGYTFGSGTRLTVV.

This clone appeared once. The rearrangement links TRBV11-2 to TRBJ2-3; D remains unclear. Trimming left V 6 bases short and J 6 bases short, with 7 bases between. The CDR3 is made up of 11 amino acids. Germline CDR1 reads SGHAT; CDR2 reads FQNNGV. In nucleotides, the CDR3 is TGTGCCAGCAGATTCTCGGATACGCAGTATTTT. Protein: CASRFSDTQYF.

Notes on this clone: At one end the junction does not follow the germline gene, possibly because of a read error. V is TRBV3-1 (or the pseudogene TRBV3-2) and J is TRBJ2-1, with 9 bases lining up with TRBD2. The CDR3 is 16 residues long. Germline V gene lookup returns CDR1 LGHDT and CDR2 YNNKEL (reference sequence). CDR3: CASGHVSGRYYNEQFF. As DNA, the CDR3 is TGTGCCAGCGGCCACGTTAGCGGGAGATACTACAATGAGCAGTTCTTC.

This clone was seen more than once but under ten times. V gene TRBV28 combines with J gene TRBJ2-7; 8 bases match TRBD2. J lost 1 base, V lost 5 bases, and 10 bases had no gene match. This CDR3 has 16 amino acids. The V gene's germline CDR1 is MDHEN and CDR2 SYDVKM. The CDR3 DNA follows: TGTGCCAGCAGTCTAGGGCGGCTAGCGGGTTCCTACGAGCAGTACTTC. This gives the protein CASSLGRLAGSYEQYF.

The chain uses TRBV4-1 and TRBJ2-3; TRBD2 agrees at 10 bases. J was trimmed by 2 bases and V by 1 base; bases with no gene match: 3. The CDR3 runs 16 residues. From germline, CDR1 is MGHRA and CDR2 YSYEKL. Here the CDR3 DNA reads TGCGCCAGCAGCCAAGGTACTAGCGGGGTCACAGATACGCAGTATTTT. Translating gives CASSQGTSGVTDTQYF.

The rearrangement uses TRBV19 and TRBJ2-6; TRBD1 agrees at 7 bases. This CDR3 comprises 17 residues. V gave up 5 bases and J gave up 2 bases; unmatched junction bases: 9. Germline V gene data show CDR1 as LNHDA and CDR2 as SQIVND (reference sequence). This CDR3 is CASSAIRQGTGANVLTF. The CDR3 bases are TGTGCCAGTAGTGCGATTCGACAGGGAACTGGGGCCAACGTCCTGACTTTC.

A note on this clone: An end of the junction differs from the germline gene, which may be a read error. This sequence joins TRBV6-5 and TRBJ2-5, with D possibly matching TRBD1 (5 bases). This CDR3 spans 12 amino acids. Looked up from germline, CDR1 is MNHEY and CDR2 is SVGAGI. CDR3 in amino acids: CASGYDRGTQYF. CDR3 DNA: TGTGCCAGCGGTTATGATAGGGGGACCCAGTACTTC.

The chain joins TRBV11-2 to TRBJ2-2, with TRBD2 as a possible D gene (6 bases). Germline CDR1 is SGHAT and CDR2 is FQNNGV. CDR3 length: 14 residues. V was trimmed by 7 bases and J by 3 bases, leaving 12 bases between them. The CDR3 DNA sequence: TGTGCCAGCAAGGGCGAGCGGGACACCGGGGAGCTGTTTTTT. It specifies CASKGERDTGELFF.

The table lists this clone with a few counts. This chain connects TRBV28 to TRBJ2-5; 11 bases fit TRBD2. The junction had 5 bases not matched to a gene; V was cut back by 5 bases and J by 0 bases. Germline V CDR1 and CDR2: MDHEN, SYDVKM. This CDR3 region has 16 residues. CDR3 residues: CASSPGLAANQETQYF. In nucleotides, the CDR3 is TGTGCCAGCAGTCCGGGACTAGCGGCCAACCAAGAGACCCAGTACTTC. Full variable domain (outside the CDR3, taken from reference TRBV28 and TRBJ2-5): DVKVTQSSRYLVKRTGEKVFLECVQDMDHENMFWYRQDPGLGLRLIYFSYDVKMKEKGDIPEGYSVSREKKERFSLILESASTNQTSMYLCASSPGLAANQETQYFGPGTRLLVL.

V usage is TRBV4-3 and J usage is TRBJ1-1, with 7 bases matching TRBD1. CDR1 is LGHNA, CDR2 YSLEER, per germline. V was pared by 5 bases and J by 7 bases, with 7 bases of the junction left unmatched. The CDR3 spans 13 residues. The CDR3 DNA sequence: TGCGCCAGCAGCTTCACCCGGGACAGTGAAGCTTTCTTT. Amino acids: CASSFTRDSEAFF.

The J gene is TRBJ1-4, the V gene TRBV5-1, with 8 bases identical to TRBD1. Per germline, CDR1 SGHRS and CDR2 YFSETQ. The CDR3 sequence is 18 residues long. V lost 3 bases, J lost 8 bases, and 18 bases stayed unmatched. CDR3 sequence reads: CASSSGGVGLGPGEKLFF. For the CDR3, the DNA is TGCGCCAGCAGCTCAGGGGGCGTTGGCTTGGGCCCAGGGGAAAAACTGTTTTTT.

Note on this clone: The same CDR3 is also encoded by other DNA sequences in this sample. The chain recombines TRBV29-1 with TRBJ1-1; maybe TRBD1 (6 bases). V lost 6 bases and J lost 5, with 10 bases in between. The CDR3 is 11 amino acids. Per germline, CDR1 SQVTM and CDR2 ANQGSEA. In DNA, the CDR3 is TGCAGCGTGTCAGGGGTAACTGAAGCTTTCTTT. As protein: CSVSGVTEAFF.

The chain has TRBV5-1 and TRBJ1-4; D is uncertain. V was shortened by 2 bases and J by 2 bases, with 10 bases between the two germline ends. The CDR3 sequence is 15 residues long. Germline CDR1 is SGHRS and CDR2 is YFSETQ. The CDR3: CASSFSGRTNEKLFF. The DNA for the CDR3 is TGCGCCAGCAGCTTTAGCGGGCGTACTAATGAAAAACTGTTTTTT.

The chain recombines TRBV4-2 with TRBJ1-4, with TRBD1 as a possible D gene (6 bases). This CDR3 is built from 14 residues. Germline loops: CDR1 LGHNA, CDR2 YNFKEQ. Between the trimmed V and J ends, which lost 4 bases and 1 base, there was a span of 7 bases. The CDR3 protein is CASSLGGTNEKLFF. CDR3 DNA: TGTGCCAGCAGCCTAGGGGGAACTAATGAAAAACTGTTTTTT.

This clone was seen only once. The chain links TRBV12-3 or TRBV12-4 to TRBJ2-2; possibly TRBD2 for D (6 bases). The CDR3 loop spans 12 amino acids. V was cut by 6 bases and J by 5 bases, with 7 bases left in between. The CDR3 loop reads CASRGGTGELFF. The CDR3 region has the DNA TGTGCCAGCAGGGGGGGAACCGGGGAGCTGTTTTTT.

The V gene is TRBV12-3 or TRBV12-4, the J gene TRBJ1-5, with 7 bases identical to TRBD1. V was clipped by 7 bases and J by 5 bases; unmatched bases: 5. This CDR3 contains 13 residues. The CDR3 spells CASNPDRDQPQHF. DNA of the CDR3: TGTGCCAGCAACCCCGACAGGGATCAGCCCCAGCATTTT.

In its sample, this clone was seen once. V usage is TRBV20-1 and J usage is TRBJ1-2; no definite D call. Trimming removed 3 bases at V and 6 bases at J, with 17 bases between. The CDR3 length is 14 residues. Germline CDR1 DFQATT, CDR2 SNEGSKA (reference sequence). CDR3 region: CSASRLGRVNGYTF. DNA for the CDR3: TGCAGTGCTAGTCGGCTAGGGAGAGTGAATGGCTACACCTTC.

The sample holds one count of this clone. The chain joins TRBV19 to TRBJ2-2, with 7 bases identical to TRBD2. J lost 6 bases, V lost 7 bases, and 11 bases had no gene match. The CDR3 is 15 residues long. Germline CDR1 and CDR2: LNHDA and SQIVND (reference sequence). The CDR3 is CASKGAGPDPGELFF. DNA of the CDR3: TGTGCCAGTAAGGGAGCGGGGCCGGACCCCGGGGAGCTGTTTTTT.

The chain is built from TRBV6-1 and TRBJ1-4, with TRBD1 matching 7 bases. This CDR3 spans 15 amino acids. Germline values: CDR1 MNHNS, CDR2 SASEGT. J was trimmed by 8 bases and V by 3 bases; bases with no gene match: 9. CDR3 sequence reads: CASSDGSGGIEKLFF. The CDR3, as DNA: TGTGCCAGCAGTGACGGATCAGGGGGAATCGAAAAACTGTTTTTT.

The chain links TRBV15 to TRBJ2-5; D is perhaps TRBD1 (5 bases). The ends were cut back, 0 bases at V and 2 bases at J, with 10 bases in the middle. This CDR3 contains 15 residues. The germline CDR1 and CDR2 sequences are LNHNV and YYDKDF (reference sequence). The DNA for the CDR3 is TGTGCCACCAGCAGAGATATTCAGGGACAAGAGACCCAGTACTTC. It translates to CATSRDIQGQETQYF.

The rearrangement uses TRBV2 and TRBJ2-3; TRBD2 aligns across 9 bases. Germline assignment: CDR1 SNHLY and CDR2 FYNNEI. V lost 6 bases and J lost 3; bases outside the gene matches: 4. The CDR3 has 14 amino acids. In DNA form, the CDR3 reads TGTGCCAGCAGCCGACTAGCGGAGACAGATACGCAGTATTTT. This codes for CASSRLAETDTQYF.

This sequence joins TRBV3-1 (or the pseudogene TRBV3-2) and TRBJ1-1; the match to TRBD1 covers 8 bases. CDR3 length: 15 residues. Looked up from germline, CDR1 is LGHDT and CDR2 is YNNKEL (reference sequence). With 0 bases clipped from V and 5 bases from J, the junction kept 5 bases outside the gene matches. CDR3 protein: CASSQETGVWTEAFF. CDR3 DNA sequence: TGTGCCAGCAGCCAAGAGACAGGGGTATGGACTGAAGCTTTCTTT.

This rearrangement joins TRBV27 to TRBJ2-1, with 12 positions matching TRBD1. The CDR3 extends over 18 amino acids. V trimming: 3 bases; J trimming: 0 bases; junction bases outside the gene matches: 6. The germline V gene has CDR1 MNHEY and CDR2 SMNVEV (reference sequence). CDR3 coding DNA: TGTGCCAGCAGTTTCTTGGGACAGGGGGCAAGCTCCTACAATGAGCAGTTCTTC. This codes for CASSFLGQGASSYNEQFF.

This clone was picked up a small number of times. The chain couples TRBV7-9 to TRBJ1-5; perhaps TRBD1 as D (6 bases). The V end lost 5 bases, the J end lost 7 bases, and 15 bases lay between the germline ends. Germline CDR1 is SEHNR and CDR2 is FQNEAQ (reference sequence). This CDR3 has 14 residues. As DNA, the CDR3 is TGTGCCAGCAGCCCTACAGGGTTGCGGCAGCCCCAGCATTTT. Protein product: CASSPTGLRQPQHF.

The chain links TRBV6-6 to TRBJ2-7, with 8 bases fitting TRBD1. Trimming took 6 bases from V and 5 from J; bases not matched to a gene: 3. The CDR3 extends over 12 amino acids. In germline, CDR1 is MNHNY, CDR2 SVGAGI (reference sequence). DNA of the CDR3: TGTGCCAGCAGCTTGACAGGGGACGAGCAGTACTTC. Protein sequence: CASSLTGDEQYF.

This clone was observed once. The chain employs TRBV7-2 and TRBJ2-7, with a weak D call TRBD2 (6 bases). The CDR3 length is 14 residues. Germline CDR1 is SGHTA and CDR2 is FQGNSA. Trimming removed 6 bases at V and 0 bases at J, with 12 bases between. This CDR3 reads CASRVGLSSYEQYF. The CDR3 DNA follows: TGTGCCAGCAGGGTGGGACTTAGCTCCTACGAGCAGTACTTC.

Points on this clone: Additional DNA sequences in this sample encode the identical CDR3. The CDR3 coding sequence is TGTGCCAGCAGCTTATTGCGGAACACTGAAGCTTTCTTT. Protein: CASSLLRNTEAFF. The genes are TRBV7-2 and TRBJ1-1, with D uncertain. CDR3 length equals 13 residues. V was shortened by 2 bases and J by 1 base, with 5 bases between the two germline ends. The germline V gene has CDR1 SGHTA and CDR2 FQGNSA.

This chain's CDR3 is CASSAKGTAYSYEQYF. CDR3 DNA: TGTGCCAGCAGTGCTAAGGGGACAGCCTACTCCTACGAGCAGTACTTC. The V and J genes are TRBV27 and TRBJ2-7; 7 bases fit TRBD1. Germline CDR1 reads MNHEY; CDR2 reads SMNVEV (reference sequence). V lost 5 bases, J lost 0 bases, and 10 bases stayed unmatched. The CDR3 is made up of 16 amino acids.

The J gene is TRBJ1-3, the V gene TRBV11-2; the D is unclear. V was clipped by 0 bases and J by 2 bases, with 8 bases between them. CDR3 length: 15 residues. Germline V CDR1 and CDR2: SGHAT, FQNNGV. The CDR3 DNA is TGTGCCAGCAGCTTAGAGATCTACCCTGGAAACACCATATATTTT. This translates into CASSLEIYPGNTIYF.

The gene calls are TRBV5-6 and TRBJ2-7, with 8 bases matching TRBD2. The CDR3 sequence is 16 residues long. The V gene end was trimmed by 3 bases and the J gene end by 0 bases; junction bases not matched to a gene: 8. Germline V gene lookup returns CDR1 SGHDT and CDR2 YYEEEE. The CDR3 is CASSSWGSGSSYEQYF. The CDR3 DNA follows: TGTGCCAGCAGCTCGTGGGGGAGCGGGAGCTCCTACGAGCAGTACTTC.

The V and J genes are TRBV7-9 and TRBJ2-3; 10 positions agree with TRBD1. The junction had 10 bases not matched to a gene; V was cut back by 5 bases and J by 2 bases. The V gene's germline CDR1 is SEHNR and CDR2 FQNEAQ (reference sequence). The CDR3 runs to 17 residues. The CDR3 region is CASSTGTGTGDTDTQYF. DNA for the CDR3: TGTGCCAGCAGCACAGGAACCGGGACAGGGGACACAGATACGCAGTATTTT.